These 10 T cell receptor beta chains were all obtained from the same sample, sequenced in a study of cytomegalovirus exposure and HLA in healthy donors. Method: immunoSEQ multiplex PCR; TCRdb's copy keeps in-frame clones and lacks some. The sample shows approximately 58,000 clones, 90% to 95% of them seen only once. The sequenced material came from PBMCs. These receptor sequences come from a woman aged 18-29 years in good health and CMV-seropositive.

V usage is TRBV5-1 and J usage is TRBJ2-2; tentatively, D is TRBD2 (5 bases). In germline, CDR1 is SGHRS, CDR2 YFSETQ. Deletions cut 5 bases from V and 5 bases from J, with 16 bases between. The CDR3 is made up of 15 amino acids. The CDR3 DNA follows: TGCGCCAGCAGTGTTCGAGGGCCAGGAACCGGGGAGCTGTTTTTT. As protein: CASSVRGPGTGELFF.

The chain employs TRBV30 and TRBJ2-7; TRBD1 agrees at 8 bases. The CDR3 is 16 residues long. Germline V gene lookup returns CDR1 GTSNPN and CDR2 SVGIG (reference sequence). Trimming cost V 0 bases and J 1 base; bases outside gene matches: 8. CDR3 sequence reads: CAWSVPYRGNSYEQYF. CDR3 in DNA: TGTGCCTGGAGTGTTCCCTACAGGGGGAATTCCTACGAGCAGTACTTC.

The V and J genes are TRBV5-1 and TRBJ2-2; 7 nucleotides line up with TRBD1. The CDR3 loop spans 15 amino acids. V was pared by 5 bases and J by 1 base, with 5 bases of the junction left unmatched. CDR1 is SGHRS and CDR2 is YFSETQ in the germline V gene. In nucleotides, the CDR3 is TGCGCCAGCAGTTTAGGGACAGAGAACACCGGGGAGCTGTTTTTT. Protein sequence: CASSLGTENTGELFF.

This chain connects TRBV4-1 to TRBJ2-3; no reliable D call. CDR1 and CDR2 (germline): MGHRA, YSYEKL. The CDR3 sequence is 16 residues long. With 0 bases removed from V and 0 bases from J, the gap between germline ends came to 10 bases. The CDR3 loop is CASSQEWLASTDTQYF. The CDR3 DNA reads as TGCGCCAGCAGCCAAGAATGGCTGGCTAGCACAGATACGCAGTATTTT.

The rearrangement uses TRBV28 and TRBJ1-2, with 8 bases identical to TRBD1. The CDR3 has 12 amino acids. V was pared by 5 bases and J by 7 bases, with 3 bases of the junction left unmatched. CDR1 is MDHEN and CDR2 is SYDVKM in the germline V gene. The CDR3 nucleotides read TGTGCCAGCAGTCCCGACAGGGGTGGCTACACCTTC. Translating gives CASSPDRGGYTF.

This chain joins TRBV5-4 and TRBJ1-1; a possible D gene is TRBD1 (6 bases). The V end lost 5 bases, the J end lost 3 bases, and 14 bases lay between the germline ends. Germline V gives CDR1 SGHNT, CDR2 YYREEE (reference sequence). The CDR3 is made up of 14 amino acids. The CDR3 DNA is TGTGCCAGCAGGCAGGGGTTTCGGTACACTGAAGCTTTCTTT. This gives the protein CASRQGFRYTEAFF.

CDR3 bases: TGTGCCAGCAGCCCGCCGGGACTAAACTCCTACGAGCAGTACTTC. Protein product: CASSPPGLNSYEQYF. V is TRBV7-6 and J is TRBJ2-7; 7 nucleotides line up with TRBD2. CDR3 length equals 15 residues. The germline V gene has CDR1 SGHVS and CDR2 FNYEAQ. V shed 5 bases and J 0 bases; nucleotides not matched to a gene: 7.

The chain links TRBV5-5 to TRBJ2-7; the D gene is possibly TRBD2 (6 bases). The CDR3 totals 13 residues. Germline-derived CDR1 and CDR2 are SGHKS and YYEKEE (reference sequence). The ends were cut back, 3 bases at V and 2 bases at J, with 9 bases in the middle. CDR3 in amino acids: CASSYGGPYEQYF. CDR3 sequence (DNA): TGTGCCAGCAGCTACGGGGGACCCTACGAGCAGTACTTC.

CDR3 amino acids: CASTKGTGAGSPLHF. In nucleotides, the CDR3 is TGTGCCAGTACGAAAGGGACAGGAGCTGGTTCACCCCTCCACTTT. The chain joins TRBV19 to TRBJ1-6, with 8 bases that match TRBD1. The CDR3 length is 15 residues. The junction had 11 bases not matched to a gene; V was cut back by 7 bases and J by 9 bases. Germline loops: CDR1 LNHDA, CDR2 SQIVND (reference sequence).

The chain has TRBV2 and TRBJ1-4; D may be TRBD1 (6 bases). Trimming took off 8 bases at V and 5 bases at J, with 12 bases between the two ends. Per the germline V gene, CDR1 is SNHLY and CDR2 is FYNNEI. The CDR3 is made up of 13 amino acids. The CDR3 loop reads CASDDRPNEKLFF. The CDR3 bases are TGTGCCAGCGACGACAGGCCAAATGAAAAACTGTTTTTT.